Listed below are T cell receptor beta chains from one sample, sequenced in a study of T cell responses to AZD1222 COVID-19 vaccine. Some clones are missing from TCRdb's copy, which holds only in-frame ones; the method was immunoSEQ multiplex PCR. The repertoire holds tens of thousands of clones, with more than 85% as singletons. The source material was peripheral blood, sampled on day 0 of AZD1222 vaccination. These receptors were obtained from an adult in good health. CDR3s leave out the opening cysteine and the closing phenylalanine or tryptophan. Fields, in order: V gene, J gene, clone size, CDR3 protein. Size values are once, few and many counts, or a class for expanded clones, and some rows have none.

TRBV18	TRBJ1-5	once	ASSPAGTLNQPQH
TRBV19	TRBJ2-5	-	ASSAGGQETQY
TRBV10-1	TRBJ2-3	-	ASSESKTRADTQY
TRBV28	TRBJ2-5	few	ASSSTGYGLGTQY
TRBV12-5	TRBJ2-2	-	ASKEGQSNTGELF
TRBV28	TRBJ2-7	-	ASSLDGQVRYEQY
TRBV3-1/TRBV3-2	TRBJ1-1	-	ASSQGPGQEKGNTEAF
TRBV2	TRBJ2-7	-	ASRARQGRTYEQY
TRBV6-1	TRBJ2-7	-	ASSAHDRVAFYEQY
TRBV4-1	TRBJ1-5	-	ASSQPGQGASQPQH
TRBV7-9	TRBJ2-7	-	ASSFRDRGSYEQY
TRBV12-3/TRBV12-4	TRBJ2-7	-	ASSLDGSYEQY
TRBV28	TRBJ2-1	-	ASSPSRGGGNEQF
TRBV24-1	TRBJ2-2	-	ATSEFRANGGELF
TRBV7-2	TRBJ1-2	-	ASSPRTPRGGYT
TRBV27	TRBJ1-6	once	ASRDYGDVGSPLH
TRBV11-3	TRBJ1-1	-	ASSLQGQNTEAF
TRBV19	TRBJ1-5	-	ASSIGGVGNQPQH
TRBV4-2	TRBJ2-7	once	ASLARRSVRDEQY
TRBV28	TRBJ1-6	-	ASSSRGVGNSPLH
TRBV28	TRBJ1-3	-	ASRTANSGNTIY
TRBV5-6	TRBJ1-1	-	ASSFLRTGGFAEAF
TRBV18	TRBJ1-6	-	ASSPMNSQGPNNSPLH
TRBV6-5	TRBJ2-7	-	ASSYYKDPTYEQY
TRBV11-2	TRBJ1-1	-	ASSQRGWPDLNTEAF
TRBV27	TRBJ1-2	-	ASSLMDGNYGYT
TRBV7-2	TRBJ2-1	-	ASSRVASGGNNEQF
TRBV23-1	TRBJ2-7	-	ASSQSGSYSYEQY
TRBV2	TRBJ1-5	once	ARSTGSDQPQH
TRBV10-1	TRBJ1-1	once	ASSSKSNTEAF
TRBV3-1/TRBV3-2	TRBJ1-1	-	ASSLEGLAF
TRBV3-1/TRBV3-2	TRBJ1-3	-	ASSQGRQGRNTIY
TRBV19	TRBJ2-7	-	ASSSTGGGYEQY
TRBV20-1	TRBJ1-4	-	SASSRANEKLF
TRBV23-1	TRBJ2-2	-	ASSQSQEPGCGELF
TRBV3-1/TRBV3-2	TRBJ2-7	-	ASSQEVRLAGDEQY
TRBV11-2	TRBJ1-1	once	ASSLMAVLNTEAF
TRBV6-5	TRBJ2-5	-	GTRGARQETQY
TRBV19	TRBJ2-6	-	ASTLAAGAGANVLT
TRBV6-5	TRBJ1-5	few	ASKPGTGGNQPQH
TRBV11-2	TRBJ1-1	-	ASSLAGGATEAF
TRBV5-1	TRBJ1-1	-	ASSHGMNTEAF
TRBV28	TRBJ1-5	-	ASSPGGIQPQH
TRBV6-5	TRBJ1-5	-	ASSTTGTARQPQH
TRBV4-1	TRBJ1-6	-	ASSQEDRANSPLH
TRBV24-1	TRBJ2-3	-	ATSDLGTGYTDTQY
TRBV5-1	TRBJ1-2	-	ASSPGQDNYGYT
TRBV3-1/TRBV3-2	TRBJ1-4	once	ASSPRRGTNEKLF
TRBV27	TRBJ2-1	-	ASSLFPRGGKQF
TRBV18	TRBJ1-2	-	ASSPPQGTLGYGYT
TRBV27	TRBJ1-5	-	ASSPQGAGGQPQH
TRBV6-4	TRBJ1-5	once	ASSTGSNQPQH
TRBV11-2	TRBJ1-2	-	ASSLAAGSYGYT
TRBV2	TRBJ2-3	-	ASKNGGAGDTQY
TRBV10-3	TRBJ1-1	-	AISGKFMNTEAF
TRBV5-1	TRBJ1-2	once	ASSLGRGYGYT
TRBV19	TRBJ2-1	-	ASSSTVNEQF
TRBV29-1	TRBJ1-1	-	SVGDSEAF
TRBV3-1/TRBV3-2	TRBJ1-2	-	ASSHHPGQGTFANYGYT